This T cell receptor beta chain originates from a study of sequential checkpoint blockade in melanoma. Study information: Arm A got nivolumab then ipilimumab; arm B the reverse, 1:1.

Produced via immunoSEQ multiplex PCR; TCRdb's table is partial and in-frame only. This table holds about 13,000 clones, about 78% found once. This CDR3 has 17 residues. With 4 bases clipped from V and 5 bases from J, the junction kept 13 bases outside the gene matches. CDR1 is SGHNT and CDR2 is YYREEE in the germline V gene (reference sequence). Treatment indicated: randomized to nivolumab then ipilimumab (arm A) or the reverse (arm B). None of the patients previously received DNA-damaging chemotherapy. Live CD3+CD8+ CD19− CD56− cells were sorted from PBMCs. The chain has TRBV5-4 and TRBJ2-5; TRBD2 agrees at 11 bases. The TCR comes from a human donor with melanoma. The specimen comprised CD8+ T cells sorted from blood (inferred from file names), sampled from a patient given nivolumab and ipilimumab in sequence. CDR3 nucleotides: TGTGCCAGCAGCCTGGGTTTAGCGGGAGGGCTTTTGGAGACCCAGTACTTC. Amino acids: CASSLGLAGGLLETQYF.